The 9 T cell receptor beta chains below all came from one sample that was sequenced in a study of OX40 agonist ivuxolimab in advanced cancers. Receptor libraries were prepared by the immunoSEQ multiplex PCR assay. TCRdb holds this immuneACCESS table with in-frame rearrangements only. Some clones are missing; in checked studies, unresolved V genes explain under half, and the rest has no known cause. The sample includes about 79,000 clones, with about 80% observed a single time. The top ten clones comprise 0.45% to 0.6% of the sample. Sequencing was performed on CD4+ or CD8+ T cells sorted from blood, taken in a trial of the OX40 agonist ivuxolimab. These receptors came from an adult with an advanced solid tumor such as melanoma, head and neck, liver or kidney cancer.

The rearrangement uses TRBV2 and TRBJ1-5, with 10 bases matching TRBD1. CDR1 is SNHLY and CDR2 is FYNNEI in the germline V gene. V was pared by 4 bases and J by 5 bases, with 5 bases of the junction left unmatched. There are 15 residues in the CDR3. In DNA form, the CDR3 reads TGTGCCAGCAGTGCAGGGACAGGGGACCATCAGCCCCAGCATTTT. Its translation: CASSAGTGDHQPQHF.

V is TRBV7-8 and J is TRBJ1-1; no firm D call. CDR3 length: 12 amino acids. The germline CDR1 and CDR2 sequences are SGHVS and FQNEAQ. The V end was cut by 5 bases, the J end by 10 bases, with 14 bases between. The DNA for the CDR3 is TGTGCCAGCAGCGGGGATACCGCGAGAGCTTTCTTT. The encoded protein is CASSGDTARAFF.

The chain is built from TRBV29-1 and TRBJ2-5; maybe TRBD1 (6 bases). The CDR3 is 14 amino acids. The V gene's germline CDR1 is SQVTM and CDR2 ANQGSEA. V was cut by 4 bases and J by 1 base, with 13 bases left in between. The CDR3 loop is CSVVRDTTQETQYF. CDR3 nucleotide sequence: TGCAGCGTTGTCCGGGACACAACCCAAGAGACCCAGTACTTC.

In DNA, the CDR3 is TGTGCCAGCGCGGGAGGTGTAACCGGGGAGCTGTTTTTT. The encoded protein is CASAGGVTGELFF. This chain joins TRBV7-2 and TRBJ2-2; 8 bases match TRBD2. V was pared by 8 bases and J by 5 bases, with 4 bases of the junction left unmatched. The CDR3 sequence is 13 residues long. Germline V CDR1 and CDR2: SGHTA, FQGNSA.

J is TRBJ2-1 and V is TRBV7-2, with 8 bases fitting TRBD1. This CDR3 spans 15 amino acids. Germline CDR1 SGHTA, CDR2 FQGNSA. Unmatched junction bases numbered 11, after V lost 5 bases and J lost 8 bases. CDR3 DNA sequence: TGTGCCAGCAGCCCACGGACAGGGTTACGCGATGAGCAGTTCTTC. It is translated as CASSPRTGLRDEQFF. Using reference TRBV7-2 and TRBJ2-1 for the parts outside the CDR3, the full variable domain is GAGVSQSPSNKVTEKGKDVELRCDPISGHTALYWYRQSLGQGLEFLIYFQGNSAPDKSGLPSDRFSAERTGGSVSTLTIQRTQQEDSAVYLCASSPRTGLRDEQFFGPGTRLTVL.

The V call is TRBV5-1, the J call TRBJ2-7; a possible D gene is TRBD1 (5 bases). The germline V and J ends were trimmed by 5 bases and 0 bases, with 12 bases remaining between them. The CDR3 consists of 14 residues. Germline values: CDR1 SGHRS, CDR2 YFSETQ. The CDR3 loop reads CASSRGRVSYEQYF. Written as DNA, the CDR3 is TGCGCCAGCAGTCGCGGCAGGGTCTCCTACGAGCAGTACTTC.

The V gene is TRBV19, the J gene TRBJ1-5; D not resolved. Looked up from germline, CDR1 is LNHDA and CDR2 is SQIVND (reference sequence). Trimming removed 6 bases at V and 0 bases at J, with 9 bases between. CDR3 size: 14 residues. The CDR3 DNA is TGTGCCAGTAGGTGGGGAGATAGCAATCAGCCCCAGCATTTT. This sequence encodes CASRWGDSNQPQHF. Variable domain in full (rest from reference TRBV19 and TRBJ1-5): DGGITQSPKYLFRKEGQNVTLSCEQNLNHDAMYWYRQDPGQGLRLIYYSQIVNDFQKGDIAEGYSVSREKKESFPLTVTSAQKNPTAFYLCASRWGDSNQPQHFGDGTRLSIL.

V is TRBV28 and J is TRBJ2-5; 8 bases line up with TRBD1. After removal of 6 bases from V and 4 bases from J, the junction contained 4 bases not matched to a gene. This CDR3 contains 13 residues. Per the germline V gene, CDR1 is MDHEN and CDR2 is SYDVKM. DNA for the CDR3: TGTGCCAGCAGCTCTGGACAGGGAGAGACCCAGTACTTC. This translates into CASSSGQGETQYF.

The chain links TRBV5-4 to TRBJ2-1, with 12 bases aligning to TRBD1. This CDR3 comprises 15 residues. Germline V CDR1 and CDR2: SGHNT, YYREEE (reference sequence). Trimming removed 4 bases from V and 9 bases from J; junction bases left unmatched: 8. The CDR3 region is CASSQGQGAYGEQFF. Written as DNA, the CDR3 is TGTGCCAGCAGCCAGGGACAGGGGGCTTACGGTGAGCAGTTCTTC.